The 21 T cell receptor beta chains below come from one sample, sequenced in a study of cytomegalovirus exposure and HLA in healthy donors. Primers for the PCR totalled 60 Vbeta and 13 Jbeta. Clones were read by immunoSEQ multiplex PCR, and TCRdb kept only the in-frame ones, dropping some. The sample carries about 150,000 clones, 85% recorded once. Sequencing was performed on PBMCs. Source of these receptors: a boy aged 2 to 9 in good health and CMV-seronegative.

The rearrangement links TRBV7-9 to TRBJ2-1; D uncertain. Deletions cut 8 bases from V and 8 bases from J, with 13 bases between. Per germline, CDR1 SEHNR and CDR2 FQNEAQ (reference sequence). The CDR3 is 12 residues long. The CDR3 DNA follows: TGTGCCAGCGGCGGCCTAGGCGATGAGCAGTTCTTC. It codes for CASGGLGDEQFF. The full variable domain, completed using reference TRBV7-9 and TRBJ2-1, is DTGVSQNPRHKITKRGQNVTFRCDPISEHNRLYWYRQTLGQGPEFLTYFQNEAQLEKSRLLSDRFSAERPKGSFSTLEIQRTEQGDSAMYLCASGGLGDEQFFGPGTRLTVL.

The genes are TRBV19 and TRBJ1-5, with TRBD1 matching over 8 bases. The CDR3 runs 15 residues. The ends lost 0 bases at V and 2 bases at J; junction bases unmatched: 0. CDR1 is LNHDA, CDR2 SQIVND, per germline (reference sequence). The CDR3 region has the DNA TGTGCCAGTAGTATAGAGACAGGGGGCAATCAGCCCCAGCATTTT. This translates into CASSIETGGNQPQHF.

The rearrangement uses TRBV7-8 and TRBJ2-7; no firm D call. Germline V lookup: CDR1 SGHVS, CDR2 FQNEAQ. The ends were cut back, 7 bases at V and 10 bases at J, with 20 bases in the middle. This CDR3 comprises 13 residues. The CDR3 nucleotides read TGTGCCAGCACCCAACTACCTCGGATGGCCCAGTACGTC. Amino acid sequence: CASTQLPRMAQYV.

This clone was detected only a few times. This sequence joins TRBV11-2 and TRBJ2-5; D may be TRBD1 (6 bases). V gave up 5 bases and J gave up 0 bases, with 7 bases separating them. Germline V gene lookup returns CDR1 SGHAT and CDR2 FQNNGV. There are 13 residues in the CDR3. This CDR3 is CASSPGDQETQYF. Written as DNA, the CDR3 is TGTGCCAGCAGCCCAGGGGACCAAGAGACCCAGTACTTC.

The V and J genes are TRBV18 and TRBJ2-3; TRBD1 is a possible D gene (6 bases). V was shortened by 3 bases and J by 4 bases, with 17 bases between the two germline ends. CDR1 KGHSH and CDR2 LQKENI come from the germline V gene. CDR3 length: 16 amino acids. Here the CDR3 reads CASSPQRPGVADTQYF. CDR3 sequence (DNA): TGTGCCAGCTCACCGCAGAGACCAGGGGTTGCAGATACGCAGTATTTT.

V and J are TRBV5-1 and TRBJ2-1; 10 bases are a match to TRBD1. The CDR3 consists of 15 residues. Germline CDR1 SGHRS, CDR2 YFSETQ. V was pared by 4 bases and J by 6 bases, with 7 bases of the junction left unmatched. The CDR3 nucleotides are TGCGCCAGCAGCGCGCGGGACAGGGGAGTCAATGAGCAGTTCTTC. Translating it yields CASSARDRGVNEQFF. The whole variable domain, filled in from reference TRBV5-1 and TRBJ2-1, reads KAGVTQTPRYLIKTRGQQVTLSCSPISGHRSVSWYQQTPGQGLQFLFEYFSETQRNKGNFPGRFSGRQFSNSRSEMNVSTLELGDSALYLCASSARDRGVNEQFFGPGTRLTVL.

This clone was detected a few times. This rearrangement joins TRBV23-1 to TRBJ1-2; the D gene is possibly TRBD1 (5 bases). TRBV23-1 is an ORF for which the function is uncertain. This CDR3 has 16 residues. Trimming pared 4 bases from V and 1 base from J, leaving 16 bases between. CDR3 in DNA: TGCGCCAGCAGTCCCTACCTCCAGGGTTGTAACTATGGCTACACCTTC. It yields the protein CASSPYLQGCNYGYTF.

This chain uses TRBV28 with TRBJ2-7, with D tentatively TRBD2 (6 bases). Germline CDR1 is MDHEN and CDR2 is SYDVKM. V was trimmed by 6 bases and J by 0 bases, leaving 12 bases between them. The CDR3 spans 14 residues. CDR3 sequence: CASSGGSSSYEQYV. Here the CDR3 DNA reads TGTGCCAGCAGCGGAGGGTCGAGCTCCTACGAGCAGTACGTC.

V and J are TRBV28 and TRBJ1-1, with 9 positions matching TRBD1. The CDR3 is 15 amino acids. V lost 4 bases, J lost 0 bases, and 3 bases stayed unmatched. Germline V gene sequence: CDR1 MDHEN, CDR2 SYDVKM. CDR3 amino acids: CASSWTGAVNTEAFF. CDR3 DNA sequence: TGTGCCAGCAGTTGGACAGGGGCGGTGAACACTGAAGCTTTCTTT.

CDR3 bases: TGTGCCAGCACCATAGGCCAGGGAAACGTGGGCACTGAAGCTTTCTTT. This translates into CASTIGQGNVGTEAFF. The rearrangement links TRBV9 to TRBJ1-1, with D possibly matching TRBD1 (5 bases). The CDR3 covers 16 residues. The V end was cut by 6 bases, the J end by 4 bases, with 22 bases between. Germline-derived CDR1 and CDR2 are SGDLS and YYNGEE. The full variable domain, completed using reference TRBV9 and TRBJ1-1, is DSGVTQTPKHLITATGQRVTLRCSPRSGDLSVYWYQQSLDQGLQFLIQYYNGEERAKGNILERFSAQQFPDLHSELNLSSLELGDSALYFCASTIGQGNVGTEAFFGQGTRLTVV.

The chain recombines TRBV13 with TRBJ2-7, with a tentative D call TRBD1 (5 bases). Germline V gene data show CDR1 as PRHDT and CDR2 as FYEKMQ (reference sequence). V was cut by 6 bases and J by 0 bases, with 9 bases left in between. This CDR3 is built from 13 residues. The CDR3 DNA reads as TGTGCCAGCAGGTCAGGGATCTCCTACGAGCAGTACTTC. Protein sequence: CASRSGISYEQYF. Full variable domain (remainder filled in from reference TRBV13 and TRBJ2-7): AAGVIQSPRHLIKEKRETATLKCYPIPRHDTVYWYQQGPGQDPQFLISFYEKMQSDKGSIPDRFSAQQFSDYHSELNMSSLELGDSALYFCASRSGISYEQYFGPGTRLTVT.

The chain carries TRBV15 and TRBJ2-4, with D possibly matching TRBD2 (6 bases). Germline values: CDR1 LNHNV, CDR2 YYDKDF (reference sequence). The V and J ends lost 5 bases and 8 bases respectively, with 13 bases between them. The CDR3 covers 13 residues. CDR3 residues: CATSATTGDIQYF. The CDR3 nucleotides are TGTGCCACCAGCGCAACTACGGGGGACATTCAGTACTTC.

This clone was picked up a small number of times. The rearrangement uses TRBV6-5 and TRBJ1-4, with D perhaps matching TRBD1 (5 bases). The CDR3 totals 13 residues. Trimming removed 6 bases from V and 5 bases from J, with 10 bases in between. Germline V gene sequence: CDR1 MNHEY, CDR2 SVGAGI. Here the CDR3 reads CASRGLENEKLFF. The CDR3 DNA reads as TGTGCCAGCAGGGGACTAGAAAATGAAAAACTGTTTTTT.

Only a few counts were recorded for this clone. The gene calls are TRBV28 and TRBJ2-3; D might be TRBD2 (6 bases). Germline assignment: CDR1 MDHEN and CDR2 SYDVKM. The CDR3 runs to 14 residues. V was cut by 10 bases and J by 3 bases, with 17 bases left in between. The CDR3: CATQRAERTDTQYF. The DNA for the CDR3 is TGTGCCACCCAGCGGGCGGAGAGGACAGATACGCAGTATTTT.

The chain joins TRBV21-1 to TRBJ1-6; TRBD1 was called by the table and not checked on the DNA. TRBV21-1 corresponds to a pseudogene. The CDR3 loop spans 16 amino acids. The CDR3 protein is CASSKWGTGGRQVLHF. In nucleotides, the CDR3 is TGTGCCAGCAGCAAATGGGGTACAGGGGGCCGACAGGTCCTCCACTTT.

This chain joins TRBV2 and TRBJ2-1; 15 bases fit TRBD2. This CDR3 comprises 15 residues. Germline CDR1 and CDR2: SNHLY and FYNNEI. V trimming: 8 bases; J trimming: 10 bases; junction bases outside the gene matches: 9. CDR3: CASGRGLAGGEEQFF. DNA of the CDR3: TGTGCCAGCGGAAGGGGACTAGCGGGAGGTGAGGAGCAGTTCTTC.

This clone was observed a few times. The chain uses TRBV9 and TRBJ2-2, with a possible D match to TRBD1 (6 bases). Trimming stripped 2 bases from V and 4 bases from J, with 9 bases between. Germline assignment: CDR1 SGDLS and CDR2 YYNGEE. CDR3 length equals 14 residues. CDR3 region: CASSVTGSTGELFF. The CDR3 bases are TGTGCCAGCAGCGTGACAGGATCCACCGGGGAGCTGTTTTTT.

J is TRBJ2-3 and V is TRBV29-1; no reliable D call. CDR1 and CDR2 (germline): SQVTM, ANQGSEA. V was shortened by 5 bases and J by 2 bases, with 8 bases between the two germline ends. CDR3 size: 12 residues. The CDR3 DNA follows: TGCAGCGTTCCTACAGCCACAGATACGCAGTATTTT. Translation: CSVPTATDTQYF.

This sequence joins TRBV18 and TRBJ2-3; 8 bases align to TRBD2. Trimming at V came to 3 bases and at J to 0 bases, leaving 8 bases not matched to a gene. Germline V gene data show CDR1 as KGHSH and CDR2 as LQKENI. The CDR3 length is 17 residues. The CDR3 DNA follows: TGTGCCAGCTCACCTCTGGCGGGGGGTCCCAGCACAGATACGCAGTATTTT. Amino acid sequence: CASSPLAGGPSTDTQYF.

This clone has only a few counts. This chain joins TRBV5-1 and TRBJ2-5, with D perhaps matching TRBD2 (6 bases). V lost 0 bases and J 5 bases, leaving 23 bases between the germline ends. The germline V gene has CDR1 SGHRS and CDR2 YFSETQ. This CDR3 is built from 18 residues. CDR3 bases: TGCGCCAGCAGCTTGGGGGGTGCGGGGCACACCGTCGGGGAGACCCAGTACTTC. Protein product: CASSLGGAGHTVGETQYF.

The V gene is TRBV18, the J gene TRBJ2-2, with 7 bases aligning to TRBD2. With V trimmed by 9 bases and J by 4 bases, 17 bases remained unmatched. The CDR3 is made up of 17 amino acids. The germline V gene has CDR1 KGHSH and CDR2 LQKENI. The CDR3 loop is CASRRVLRTRRTGELFF. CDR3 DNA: TGTGCCAGTAGGAGAGTACTACGGACTAGACGCACCGGGGAGCTGTTTTTT. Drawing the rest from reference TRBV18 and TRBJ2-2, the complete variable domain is NAGVMQNPRHLVRRRGQEARLRCSPMKGHSHVYWYRQLPEEGLKFMVYLQKENIIDESGMPKERFSAEFPKEGPSILRIQQVVRGDSAAYFCASRRVLRTRRTGELFFGEGSRLTVL.